These 16 T cell receptor beta chains originate from one sample sequenced in a study of response to subunit inactivated influenza vaccine. TCRdb called the RT-PCR reads again in MiXCR, with one record for every CDR3 protein. The sample has 500,000 or so distinct CDR3 sequences; approximately 16% are singletons. The source was CD4+ T cells sorted from PBMCs, collected 23 months after vaccination. The receptors originated from a man aged 50 to 75 who received an inactivated influenza vaccine.

The chain links TRBV13 to TRBJ2-4; no clear D. Germline values: CDR1 PRHDT, CDR2 FYEKMQ (reference sequence). Trimming pared 9 bases from V and 0 bases from J, leaving 15 bases between. This CDR3 contains 15 residues. The CDR3 loop is CASSTPRLAKNIQYF. Written as DNA, the CDR3 is TGTGCCAGTTCCACACCCCGTCTAGCCAAAAACATTCAGTACTTC.

The V and J genes are TRBV20-1 and TRBJ2-1, with 13 bases identical to TRBD2. The CDR3 totals 14 residues. Germline V CDR1 and CDR2: DFQATT, SNEGSKA (reference sequence). The V gene end was trimmed by 4 bases and the J gene end by 6 bases; junction bases not matched to a gene: 3. Here the CDR3 DNA reads TGCAGTGCTAAACTAGCGGGAGGGGCCAATGAGCAGTTCTTC. It encodes CSAKLAGGANEQFF.

This clonotype has just a few counts. The rearrangement joins TRBV2 to TRBJ2-5; D assignment may be TRBD1 or TRBD2 (5 bases each). The V gene's germline CDR1 is SNHLY and CDR2 FYNNEI. Trimming stripped 2 bases from V and 14 bases from J, with 15 bases between. This CDR3 is 12 amino acids long. The CDR3 loop reads CASSESGRGSYF. For the CDR3, the DNA is TGTGCCAGCAGTGAATCGGGACGCGGGTCTTACTTC. Full variable domain (remainder filled in from reference TRBV2 and TRBJ2-5): EPEVTQTPSHQVTQMGQEVILRCVPISNHLYFYWYRQILGQKVEFLVSFYNNEISEKSEIFDDQFSVERPDGSNFTLKIRSTKLEDSAMYFCASSESGRGSYFGPGTRLLVL.

The chain employs TRBV15 and TRBJ1-5; TRBD1 matches 8 bases. The CDR3 consists of 14 residues. V lost 6 bases and J lost 3; bases outside the gene matches: 4. Germline values: CDR1 LNHNV, CDR2 YYDKDF (reference sequence). CDR3 nucleotides: TGTGCCACCAGGCTGGGACAGGCCAATCAGCCCCAGCATTTT. Its translation: CATRLGQANQPQHF.

The table lists this clonotype with a few counts. The chain combines TRBV20-1 with TRBJ2-3; D uncertain. Trimming pared 1 base from V and 5 bases from J, leaving 25 bases between. The CDR3 has 18 residues. The germline gives CDR1 DFQATT, CDR2 SNEGSKA (reference sequence). The CDR3 sequence: CSARVYVGRGEYLDTQYF. Here the CDR3 DNA reads TGCAGTGCTAGAGTATATGTAGGTAGAGGAGAGTATTTAGATACGCAGTATTTT.

The rearrangement links TRBV7-2 to TRBJ2-7; 7 nucleotides align to TRBD1. CDR1 and CDR2 from the germline V gene are SGHTA and FQGNSA. The ends lost 4 bases at V and 6 bases at J; junction bases unmatched: 15. The CDR3 sequence is 16 residues long. CDR3: CASSSINSRQGGEQYF. The CDR3 DNA is TGTGCCAGCAGCTCAATTAACTCGAGACAGGGCGGCGAGCAGTACTTC.

This chain links TRBV6-5 with TRBJ2-7, with D possibly TRBD1 on 5 matching bases. The CDR3 has 16 residues. V was pared by 2 bases and J by 1 base, with 15 bases between. Germline V gene sequence: CDR1 MNHEY, CDR2 SVGAGI. The CDR3 sequence is CASSYGADRSSYEQYF. The DNA for the CDR3 is TGTGCCAGCAGTTACGGGGCGGACCGCTCATCCTACGAGCAGTACTTC.

To note about this clonotype: Its ends do not fully match the called genes, so a read error is possible. V and J are TRBV5-5 and TRBJ1-4, with TRBD1 as a possible D gene (5 bases). The CDR3 totals 14 residues. Germline CDR1 and CDR2: SGHKS and YYEKEE (reference sequence). The CDR3 region is CASGFGGINEKLFF. The CDR3 DNA reads TGTGCCAGCGGCTTTGGGGGGATTAATGAAAAACTGTTTTTT.

This clonotype has at least ten counts. The chain recombines TRBV20-1 with TRBJ2-2; TRBD2 matches 9 bases. Germline loops: CDR1 DFQATT, CDR2 SNEGSKA (reference sequence). The CDR3 spans 18 residues. After removal of 6 bases from V and 5 bases from J, the junction contained 19 bases not matched to a gene. CDR3 DNA: TGCAGTGCCACCCCGGCGGGACTAGCAGGTTTTCCGACCGGGGAGCTGTTTTTT. Translating it yields CSATPAGLAGFPTGELFF.

This clonotype has only a few counts. The chain recombines TRBV20-1 with TRBJ2-2; tentatively, D is TRBD1 (5 bases). The germline V and J ends were trimmed by 4 bases and 4 bases, with 16 bases remaining between them. Germline loops: CDR1 DFQATT, CDR2 SNEGSKA (reference sequence). CDR3 length equals 15 residues. CDR3 sequence: CSAMNGRAATGELFF. The CDR3 region has the DNA TGCAGTGCTATGAATGGCAGGGCGGCCACCGGGGAGCTGTTTTTT.

The rearrangement links TRBV20-1 to TRBJ1-5, with 11 bases lining up with TRBD1. V lost 6 bases, J lost 6 bases, and 4 bases stayed unmatched. This CDR3 region has 13 residues. Germline loops: CDR1 DFQATT, CDR2 SNEGSKA (reference sequence). DNA for the CDR3: TGCAGTGCCGGACAGGGGGCGTCTCAGCCCCAGCATTTT. The encoded protein is CSAGQGASQPQHF.

This sequence joins TRBV9 and TRBJ2-1; tentatively, D is TRBD2 (5 bases). Trimming pared 3 bases from V and 0 bases from J, leaving 10 bases between. Germline V lookup: CDR1 SGDLS, CDR2 YYNGEE. This CDR3 spans 15 amino acids. CDR3 protein: CASSASTTSYNEQFF. In DNA, the CDR3 is TGTGCCAGCAGCGCTAGCACAACCTCCTACAATGAGCAGTTCTTC.

The V call is TRBV5-1, the J call TRBJ2-7; D possibly corresponds to TRBD1 (5 bases). Deletions cut 4 bases from V and 3 bases from J, with 11 bases between. CDR1 SGHRS and CDR2 YFSETQ come from the germline V gene. The CDR3 contains 13 residues. DNA for the CDR3: TGCGCCAGCAGCCAGGGTAAATTCTACGAGCAGTACTTC. Encoded protein: CASSQGKFYEQYF.

The table lists this clonotype with a few counts. The V and J genes are TRBV20-1 and TRBJ1-1; D ambiguous. CDR3 length: 13 residues. Germline CDR1 and CDR2: DFQATT and SNEGSKA (reference sequence). V was clipped by 6 bases and J by 3 bases, with 14 bases between them. The CDR3 bases are TGCAGTGCCCAAGGGAGGGCGGACACTGAAGCTTTCTTT. As protein: CSAQGRADTEAFF.

V and J are TRBV5-1 and TRBJ2-6; D perhaps matches TRBD1 (6 bases). CDR1 SGHRS and CDR2 YFSETQ come from the germline V gene. V gave up 4 bases and J gave up 1 base, with 15 bases separating them. The CDR3 totals 17 residues. CDR3 coding DNA: TGCGCCAGCAGCCATGACATTCAGGGGTCTGGGGCCAACGTCCTGACTTTC. Translation gives CASSHDIQGSGANVLTF.

This clonotype has at least ten counts. V and J are TRBV5-1 and TRBJ1-1; D is uncertain. Germline CDR1 SGHRS, CDR2 YFSETQ. CDR3 length equals 14 residues. V was trimmed by 4 bases and J by 2 bases, leaving 12 bases between them. As DNA, the CDR3 is TGCGCCAGCAGCCCTGGACTGGTCAACACTGAAGCTTTCTTT. Its protein product is CASSPGLVNTEAFF.